This T cell receptor beta chain was sequenced during a study of beta chain features in type 1 diabetes. The J segment lost 9 bases and the V segment lost 0 bases, leaving 4 bases of the junction unmatched. This CDR3 contains 15 residues. The germline V gene encodes CDR1 SGHRS and CDR2 YFSETQ. As every portion of the isolated RNA was reverse transcribed, the sequencing read expressed TCRB transcripts. Generated by immunoSEQ multiplex PCR, the TCRdb table keeps only in-frame clones and is missing some. The data show roughly 610,000 clones, with 15% to 17% seen just once and about 0.097% held by the top ten.

Sequenced input: naive CD4+ T cells from blood. The chain joins TRBV5-1 to TRBJ1-6, with 9 bases identical to TRBD1. The sequence derives from a man aged 18-30 years in good health. In DNA, the CDR3 is TGCGCCAGCAGCTTGGCTATGGACAGGGGTTCACCCCTCCACTTT. This translates into CASSLAMDRGSPLHF.